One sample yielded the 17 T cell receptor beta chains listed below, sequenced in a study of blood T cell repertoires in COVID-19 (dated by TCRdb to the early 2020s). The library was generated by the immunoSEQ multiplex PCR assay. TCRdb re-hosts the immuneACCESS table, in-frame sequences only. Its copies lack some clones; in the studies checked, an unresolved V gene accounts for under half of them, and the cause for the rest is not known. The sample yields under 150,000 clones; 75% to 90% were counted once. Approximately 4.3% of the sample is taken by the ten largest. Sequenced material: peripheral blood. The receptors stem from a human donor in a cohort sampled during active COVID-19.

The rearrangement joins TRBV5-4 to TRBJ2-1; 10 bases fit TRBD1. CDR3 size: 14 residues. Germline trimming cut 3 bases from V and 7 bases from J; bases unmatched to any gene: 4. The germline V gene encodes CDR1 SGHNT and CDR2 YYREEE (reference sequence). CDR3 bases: TGTGCCAGCAGCTCGGGACAGGGGAGGAATGAGCAGTTCTTC. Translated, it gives CASSSGQGRNEQFF. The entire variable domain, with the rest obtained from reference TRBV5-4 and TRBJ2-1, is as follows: ETGVTQSPTHLIKTRGQQVTLRCSSQSGHNTVSWYQQALGQGPQFIFQYYREEENGRGNFPPRFSGLQFPNYSSELNVNALELDDSALYLCASSSGQGRNEQFFGPGTRLTVL.

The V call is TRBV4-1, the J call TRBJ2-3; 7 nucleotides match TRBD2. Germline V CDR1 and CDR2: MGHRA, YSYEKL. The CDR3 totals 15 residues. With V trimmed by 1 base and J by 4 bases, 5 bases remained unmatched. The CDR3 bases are TGCGCCAGCAGCCAAGGCGGCGGGAGTCCAGATACGCAGTATTTT. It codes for CASSQGGGSPDTQYF.

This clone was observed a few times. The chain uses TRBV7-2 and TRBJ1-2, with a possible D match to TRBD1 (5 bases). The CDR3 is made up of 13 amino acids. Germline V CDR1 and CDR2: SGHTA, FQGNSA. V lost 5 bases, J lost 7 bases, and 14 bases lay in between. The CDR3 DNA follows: TGTGCCAGCAGCACCCGCGGGGCGTTTGGCTACACCTTC. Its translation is CASSTRGAFGYTF.

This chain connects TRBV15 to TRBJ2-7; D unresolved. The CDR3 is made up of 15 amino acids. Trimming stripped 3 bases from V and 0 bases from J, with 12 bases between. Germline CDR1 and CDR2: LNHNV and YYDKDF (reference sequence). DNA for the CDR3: TGTGCCACCAGCAGCTCCCAATTTAGCTCCTACGAGCAGTACTTC. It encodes CATSSSQFSSYEQYF. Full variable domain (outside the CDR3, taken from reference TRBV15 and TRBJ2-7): DAMVIQNPRYQVTQFGKPVTLSCSQTLNHNVMYWYQQKSSQAPKLLFHYYDKDFNNEADTPDNFQSRRPNTSFCFLDIRSPGLGDTAMYLCATSSSQFSSYEQYFGPGTRLTVT.

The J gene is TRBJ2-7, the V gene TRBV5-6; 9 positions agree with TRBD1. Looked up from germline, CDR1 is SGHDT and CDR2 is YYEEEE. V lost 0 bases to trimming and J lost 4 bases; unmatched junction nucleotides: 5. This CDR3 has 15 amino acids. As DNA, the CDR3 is TGTGCCAGCAGCTTGGGGGACAGGGAAATATACGAGCAGTACTTC. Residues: CASSLGDREIYEQYF.

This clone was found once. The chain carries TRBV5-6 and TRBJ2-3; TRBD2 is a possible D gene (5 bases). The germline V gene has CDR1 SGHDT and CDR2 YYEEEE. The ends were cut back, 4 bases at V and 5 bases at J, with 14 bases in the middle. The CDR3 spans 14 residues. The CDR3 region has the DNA TGTGCCAGCAGCCCATCGGGGAGTCGAGATACGCAGTATTTT. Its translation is CASSPSGSRDTQYF.

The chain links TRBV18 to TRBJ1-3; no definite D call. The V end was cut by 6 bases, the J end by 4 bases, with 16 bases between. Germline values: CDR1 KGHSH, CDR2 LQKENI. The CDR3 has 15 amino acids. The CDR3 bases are TGTGCCAGCTCTCCAAGCGGGGTGGCAGGAAACACCATATATTTT. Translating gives CASSPSGVAGNTIYF.

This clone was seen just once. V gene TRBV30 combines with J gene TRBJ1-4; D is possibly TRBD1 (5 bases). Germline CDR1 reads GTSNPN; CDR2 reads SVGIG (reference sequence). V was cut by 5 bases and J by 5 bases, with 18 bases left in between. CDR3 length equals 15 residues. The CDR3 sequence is CAWGGEGLKNEKLFF. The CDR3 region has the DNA TGTGCCTGGGGGGGGGAGGGGCTCAAGAATGAAAAACTGTTTTTT.

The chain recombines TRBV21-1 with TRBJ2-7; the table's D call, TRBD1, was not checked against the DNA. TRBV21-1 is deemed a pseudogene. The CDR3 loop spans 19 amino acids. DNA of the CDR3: TGTGCCAGCCCAAGGGGGACAGGATTCACGGGAGCGACGATCTACGAGCAGTACGTC. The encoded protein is CASPRGTGFTGATIYEQYV.

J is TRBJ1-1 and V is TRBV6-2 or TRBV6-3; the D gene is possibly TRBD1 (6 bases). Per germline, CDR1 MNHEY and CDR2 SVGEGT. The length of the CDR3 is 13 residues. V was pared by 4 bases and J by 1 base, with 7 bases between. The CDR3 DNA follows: TGTGCCAGCAGTTCGGACAGGAACACTGAAGCTTTCTTT. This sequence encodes CASSSDRNTEAFF.

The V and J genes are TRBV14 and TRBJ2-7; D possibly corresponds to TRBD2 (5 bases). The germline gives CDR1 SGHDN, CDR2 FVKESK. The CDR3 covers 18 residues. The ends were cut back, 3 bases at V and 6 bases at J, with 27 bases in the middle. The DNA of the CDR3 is TGTGCCAGCAGCCAGGTGGGGAGCATCCCCCCTCGGCTGGGCGAGCAGTACGTC. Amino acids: CASSQVGSIPPRLGEQYV.

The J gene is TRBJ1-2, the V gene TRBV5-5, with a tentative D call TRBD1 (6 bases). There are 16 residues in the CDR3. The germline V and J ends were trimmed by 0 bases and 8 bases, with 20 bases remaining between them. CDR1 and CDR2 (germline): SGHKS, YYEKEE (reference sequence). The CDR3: CASSLAVGGHRTGYTF. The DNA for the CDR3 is TGTGCCAGCAGCTTGGCCGTCGGGGGGCATAGGACGGGCTACACCTTC.

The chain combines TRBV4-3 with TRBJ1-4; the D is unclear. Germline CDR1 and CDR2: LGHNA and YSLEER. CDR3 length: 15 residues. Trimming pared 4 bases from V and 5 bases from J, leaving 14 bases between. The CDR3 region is CASSPDLNRNEKLFF. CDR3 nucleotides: TGCGCCAGCAGCCCAGACCTAAACCGGAATGAAAAACTGTTTTTT.

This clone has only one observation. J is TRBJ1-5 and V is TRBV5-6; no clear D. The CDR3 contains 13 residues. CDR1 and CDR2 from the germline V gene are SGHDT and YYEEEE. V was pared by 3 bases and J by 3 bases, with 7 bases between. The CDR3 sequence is CASSSTLNQPQHF. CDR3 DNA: TGTGCCAGCAGCTCTACCCTCAATCAGCCCCAGCATTTT.

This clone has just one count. The CDR3 DNA reads as TGTGCCAGCTCACCGCGTCCCCCACAGGGGGTGGGGGCCAATGAGCAGTTCTTC. This gives the protein CASSPRPPQGVGANEQFF. The chain has TRBV18 and TRBJ2-1; 8 nucleotides match TRBD1. CDR1 KGHSH and CDR2 LQKENI come from the germline V gene. Trimming at V came to 3 bases and at J to 6 bases, leaving 16 bases not matched to a gene. The CDR3 sequence is 18 residues long.

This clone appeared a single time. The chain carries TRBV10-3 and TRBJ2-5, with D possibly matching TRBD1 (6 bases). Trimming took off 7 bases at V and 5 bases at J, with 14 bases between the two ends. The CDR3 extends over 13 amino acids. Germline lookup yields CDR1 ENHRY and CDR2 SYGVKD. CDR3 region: CAITSGQRETQYF. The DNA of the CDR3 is TGTGCCATCACAAGTGGACAGCGGGAGACCCAGTACTTC.

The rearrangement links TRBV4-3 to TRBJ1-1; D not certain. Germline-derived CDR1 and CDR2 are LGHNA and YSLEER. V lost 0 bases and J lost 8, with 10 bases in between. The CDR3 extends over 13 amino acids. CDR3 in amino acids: CASSQELREEAFF. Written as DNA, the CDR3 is TGCGCCAGCAGCCAAGAGTTGAGGGAAGAAGCTTTCTTT.